In this sample, the clone carrying this T cell receptor (beta chain) turned up many times. RNA transcripts provided the source from which TCR beta CDR3 regions were amplified. The HTBI primer set served for first-round RT-PCR of the TCR CDR3. TCRdb itself ran the multiplex PCR reads through MiXCR, one entry per CDR3 protein. Here the sample spans about 520,000 distinct CDR3 sequences, around a quarter being singletons. The data were taken from a study of T cells in Graves' hyperthyroidism and ophthalmopathy. The clonotype was recovered from a woman aged 25-40 years with Graves' ophthalmopathy. The specimen sequenced was blood.

CDR3 bases: TGTGCCAGCAGCTTAGCTATCGGCAGGGCCTACGAGCAGTACTTC. It is translated as CASSLAIGRAYEQYF. This chain links TRBV7-2 with TRBJ2-7; weak D call: TRBD1 (5 bases). The CDR3 length is 15 residues. The germline CDR1 and CDR2 sequences are SGHTA and FQGNSA. The V end lost 0 bases, the J end lost 2 bases, and 11 bases lay between the germline ends.